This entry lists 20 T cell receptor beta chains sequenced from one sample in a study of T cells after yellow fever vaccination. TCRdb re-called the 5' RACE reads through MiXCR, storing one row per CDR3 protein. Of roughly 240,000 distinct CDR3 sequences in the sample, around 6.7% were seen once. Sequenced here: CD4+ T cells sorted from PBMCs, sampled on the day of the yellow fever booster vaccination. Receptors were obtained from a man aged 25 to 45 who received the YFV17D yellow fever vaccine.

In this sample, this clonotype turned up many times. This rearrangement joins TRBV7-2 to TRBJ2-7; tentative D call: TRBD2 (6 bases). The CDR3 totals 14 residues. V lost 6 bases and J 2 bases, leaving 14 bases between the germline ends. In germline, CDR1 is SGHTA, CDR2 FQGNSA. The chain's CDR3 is CASSPLAGTYEQYF. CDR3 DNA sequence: TGTGCCAGCAGTCCCCTGGCGGGGACCTACGAGCAGTACTTC.

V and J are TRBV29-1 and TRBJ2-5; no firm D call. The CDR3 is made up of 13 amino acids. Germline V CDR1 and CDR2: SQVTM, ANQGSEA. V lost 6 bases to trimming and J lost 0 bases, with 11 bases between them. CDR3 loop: CSVDGRYQETQYF. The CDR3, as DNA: TGCAGCGTCGACGGACGGTACCAAGAGACCCAGTACTTC.

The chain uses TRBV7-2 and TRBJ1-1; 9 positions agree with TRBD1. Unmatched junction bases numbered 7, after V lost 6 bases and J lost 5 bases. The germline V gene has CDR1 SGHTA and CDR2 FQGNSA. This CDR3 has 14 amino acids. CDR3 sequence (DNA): TGTGCCAGCAGACCACAGGGGGCAAGGACTGAAGCTTTCTTT. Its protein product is CASRPQGARTEAFF.

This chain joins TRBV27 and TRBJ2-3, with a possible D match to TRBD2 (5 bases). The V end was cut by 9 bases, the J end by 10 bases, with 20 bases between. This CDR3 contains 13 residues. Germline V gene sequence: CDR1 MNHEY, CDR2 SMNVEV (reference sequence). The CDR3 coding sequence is TGTGCCAGTTTCGGGGTTTTAAAGGGTCCGCAGTATTTT. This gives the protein CASFGVLKGPQYF.

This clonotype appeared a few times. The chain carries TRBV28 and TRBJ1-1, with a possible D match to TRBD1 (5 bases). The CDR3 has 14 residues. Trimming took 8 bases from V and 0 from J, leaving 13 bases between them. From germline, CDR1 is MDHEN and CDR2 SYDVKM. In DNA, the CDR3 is TGTGCCAGCTACAGGAGACTCATGAACACTGAAGCTTTCTTT. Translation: CASYRRLMNTEAFF.

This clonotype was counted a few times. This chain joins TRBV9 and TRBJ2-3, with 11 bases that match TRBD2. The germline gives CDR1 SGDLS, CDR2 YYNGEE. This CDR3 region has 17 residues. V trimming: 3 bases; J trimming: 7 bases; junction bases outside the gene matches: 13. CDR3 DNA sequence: TGTGCCAGCAGCGCCTGGTCCGCTAGCGGGAGGACAAATACGCAGTATTTT. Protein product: CASSAWSASGRTNTQYF.

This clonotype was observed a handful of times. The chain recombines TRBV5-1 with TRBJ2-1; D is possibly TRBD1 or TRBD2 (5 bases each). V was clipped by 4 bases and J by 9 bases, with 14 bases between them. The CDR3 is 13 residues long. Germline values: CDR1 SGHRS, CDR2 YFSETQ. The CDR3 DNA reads TGCGCCAGCAGCATCGGGGCCGTGGGTGAGCAGTTCTTC. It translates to CASSIGAVGEQFF.

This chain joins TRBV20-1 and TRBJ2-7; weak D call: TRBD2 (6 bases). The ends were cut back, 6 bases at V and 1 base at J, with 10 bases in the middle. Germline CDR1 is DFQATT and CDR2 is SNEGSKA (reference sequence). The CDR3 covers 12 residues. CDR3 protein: CSARGNSYEQYF. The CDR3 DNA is TGCAGTGCACGCGGGAATTCCTACGAGCAGTACTTC.

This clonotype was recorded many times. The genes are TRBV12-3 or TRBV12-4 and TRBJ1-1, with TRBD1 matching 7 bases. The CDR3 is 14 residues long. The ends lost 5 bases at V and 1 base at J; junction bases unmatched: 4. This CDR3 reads CASSAGTANTEAFF. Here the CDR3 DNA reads TGTGCCAGCAGTGCTGGGACAGCGAACACTGAAGCTTTCTTT.

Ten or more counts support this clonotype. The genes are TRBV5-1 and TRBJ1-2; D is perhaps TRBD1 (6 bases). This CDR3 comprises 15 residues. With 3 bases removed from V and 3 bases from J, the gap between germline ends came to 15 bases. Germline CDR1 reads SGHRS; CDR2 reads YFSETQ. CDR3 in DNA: TGCGCCAGCAGCTCTTCAGGGGAGTCTCACTATGGCTACACCTTC. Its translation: CASSSSGESHYGYTF.

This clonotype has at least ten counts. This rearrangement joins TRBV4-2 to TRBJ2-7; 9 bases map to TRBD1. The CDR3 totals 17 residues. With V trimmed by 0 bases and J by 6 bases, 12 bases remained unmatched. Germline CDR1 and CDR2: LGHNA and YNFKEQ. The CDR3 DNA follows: TGTGCCAGCAGCCAAGAACCCTCCACAGGGGGCCTCAGCGAGCAGTACTTC. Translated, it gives CASSQEPSTGGLSEQYF.

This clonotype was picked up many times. CDR3 protein: CASRSRLPTDTQYF. The CDR3 DNA sequence: TGTGCCAGCAGGTCTAGGCTCCCCACAGATACGCAGTATTTT. The chain has TRBV7-2 and TRBJ2-3; D ambiguous. Germline V gene lookup returns CDR1 SGHTA and CDR2 FQGNSA. V dropped 6 bases and J dropped 2 bases, with 12 bases sitting between them. The CDR3 has 14 amino acids.

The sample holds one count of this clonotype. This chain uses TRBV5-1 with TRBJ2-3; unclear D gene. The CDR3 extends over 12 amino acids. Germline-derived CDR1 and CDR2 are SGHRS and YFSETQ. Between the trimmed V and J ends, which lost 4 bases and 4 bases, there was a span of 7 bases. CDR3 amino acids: CASSTDSDTQYF. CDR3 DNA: TGCGCCAGCAGCACCGACTCAGATACGCAGTATTTT.

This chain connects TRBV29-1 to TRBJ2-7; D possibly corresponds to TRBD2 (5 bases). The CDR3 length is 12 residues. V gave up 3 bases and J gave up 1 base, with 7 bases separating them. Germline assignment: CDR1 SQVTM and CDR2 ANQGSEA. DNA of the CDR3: TGCAGCGTTGATCGGGGTTCCTACGAGCAGTACTTC. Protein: CSVDRGSYEQYF.

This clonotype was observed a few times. The CDR3 DNA is TGCAGTGCTAGATCTCAGGGGAAGGGTGAAAAACTGTTTTTT. Protein sequence: CSARSQGKGEKLFF. The chain carries TRBV20-1 and TRBJ1-4; a possible D gene is TRBD1 (6 bases). The germline V and J ends were trimmed by 2 bases and 7 bases, with 14 bases remaining between them. Germline CDR1 is DFQATT and CDR2 is SNEGSKA (reference sequence). The CDR3 contains 14 residues.

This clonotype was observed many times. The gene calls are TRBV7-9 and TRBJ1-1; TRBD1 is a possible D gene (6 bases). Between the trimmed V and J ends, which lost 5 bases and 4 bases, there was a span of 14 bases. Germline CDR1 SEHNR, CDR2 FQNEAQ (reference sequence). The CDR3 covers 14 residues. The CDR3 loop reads CASSDRTESTEAFF. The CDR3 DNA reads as TGTGCCAGCAGCGATCGGACAGAATCCACTGAAGCTTTCTTT.

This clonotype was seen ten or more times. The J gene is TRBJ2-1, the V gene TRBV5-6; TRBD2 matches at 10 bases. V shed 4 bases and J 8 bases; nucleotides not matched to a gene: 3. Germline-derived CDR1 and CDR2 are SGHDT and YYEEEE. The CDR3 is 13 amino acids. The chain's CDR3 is CASSGTSAYEQFF. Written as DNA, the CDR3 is TGTGCCAGCAGCGGGACTAGCGCCTATGAGCAGTTCTTC.

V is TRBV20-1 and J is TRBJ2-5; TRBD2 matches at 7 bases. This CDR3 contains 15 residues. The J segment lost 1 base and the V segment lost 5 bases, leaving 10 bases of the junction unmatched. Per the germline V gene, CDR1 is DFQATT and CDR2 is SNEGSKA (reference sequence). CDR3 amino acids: CSASGGDYGQETQYF. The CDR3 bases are TGCAGTGCTTCCGGAGGGGACTACGGCCAAGAGACCCAGTACTTC.

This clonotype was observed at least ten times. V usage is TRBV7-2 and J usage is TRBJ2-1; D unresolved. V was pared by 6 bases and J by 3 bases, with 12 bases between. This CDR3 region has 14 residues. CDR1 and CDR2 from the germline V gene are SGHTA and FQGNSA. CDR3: CASREVTGYNEQFF. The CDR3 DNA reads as TGTGCCAGCAGAGAAGTCACGGGCTACAATGAGCAGTTCTTC.

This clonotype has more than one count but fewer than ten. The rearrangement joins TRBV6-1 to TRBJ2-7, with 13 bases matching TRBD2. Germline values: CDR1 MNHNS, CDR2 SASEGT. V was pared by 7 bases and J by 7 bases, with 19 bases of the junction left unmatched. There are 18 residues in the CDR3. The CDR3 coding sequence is TGTGCCAGCACCTTTACTAGCGGGAGGGCCATCGGGTTGAGAGAGCAGTACTTC. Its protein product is CASTFTSGRAIGLREQYF.